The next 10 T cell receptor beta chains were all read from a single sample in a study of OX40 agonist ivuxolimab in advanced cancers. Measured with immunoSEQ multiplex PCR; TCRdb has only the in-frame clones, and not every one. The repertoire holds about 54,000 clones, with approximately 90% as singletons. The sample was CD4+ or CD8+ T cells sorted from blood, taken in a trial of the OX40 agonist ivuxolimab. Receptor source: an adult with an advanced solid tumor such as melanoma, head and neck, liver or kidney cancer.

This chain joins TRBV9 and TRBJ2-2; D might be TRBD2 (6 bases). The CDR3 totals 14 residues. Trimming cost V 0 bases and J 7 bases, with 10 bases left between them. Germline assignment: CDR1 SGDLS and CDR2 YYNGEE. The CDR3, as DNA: TGTGCCAGCAGCGTAGCGGGAGCTAACGGGGAGCTGTTTTTT. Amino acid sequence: CASSVAGANGELFF.

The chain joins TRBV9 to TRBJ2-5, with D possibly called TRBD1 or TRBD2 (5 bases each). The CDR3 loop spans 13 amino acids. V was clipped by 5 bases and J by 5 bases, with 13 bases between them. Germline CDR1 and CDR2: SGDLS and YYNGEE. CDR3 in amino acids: CASRQEAVETQYF. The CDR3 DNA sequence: TGTGCCAGCAGACAGGAGGCCGTCGAGACCCAGTACTTC.

CDR3 protein: CASKPLSGHSTDTQYF. The CDR3 DNA reads TGTGCCAGTAAGCCCCTCAGCGGCCATAGCACAGATACGCAGTATTTT. V is TRBV19 and J is TRBJ2-3; D is perhaps TRBD2 (5 bases). CDR1 and CDR2 from the germline V gene are LNHDA and SQIVND (reference sequence). With 7 bases removed from V and 0 bases from J, the gap between germline ends came to 17 bases. The CDR3 is 16 residues long.

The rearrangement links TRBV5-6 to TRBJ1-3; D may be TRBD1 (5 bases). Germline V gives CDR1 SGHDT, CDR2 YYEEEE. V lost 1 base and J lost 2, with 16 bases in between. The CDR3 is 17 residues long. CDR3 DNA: TGTGCCAGCAGCTTGAAGTGGGGGGAGCGCGCTGGAAACACCATATATTTT. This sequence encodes CASSLKWGERAGNTIYF.

The DNA of the CDR3 is TGTGCCATCAGTGAGTCGGGACAGGGCTTAAACGAGCAGTACTTC. Amino acids: CAISESGQGLNEQYF. The J gene is TRBJ2-7, the V gene TRBV10-3, with 9 nucleotides matching TRBD1. V shed 0 bases and J 5 bases; nucleotides not matched to a gene: 5. Germline V lookup: CDR1 ENHRY, CDR2 SYGVKD. The CDR3 sequence is 15 residues long.

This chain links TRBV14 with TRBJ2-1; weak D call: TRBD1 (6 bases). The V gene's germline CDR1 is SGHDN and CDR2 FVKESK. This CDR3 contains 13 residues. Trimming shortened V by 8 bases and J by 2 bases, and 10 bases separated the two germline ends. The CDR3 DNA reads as TGTGCCAGCCAACAGGGTGCCTACAATGAGCAGTTCTTC. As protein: CASQQGAYNEQFF.

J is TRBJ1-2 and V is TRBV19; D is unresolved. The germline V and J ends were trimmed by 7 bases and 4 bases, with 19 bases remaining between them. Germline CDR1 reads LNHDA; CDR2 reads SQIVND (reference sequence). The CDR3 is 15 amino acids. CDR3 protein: CASTLPWASGYGYTF. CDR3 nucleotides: TGTGCCAGTACCCTTCCCTGGGCATCCGGCTATGGCTACACCTTC.

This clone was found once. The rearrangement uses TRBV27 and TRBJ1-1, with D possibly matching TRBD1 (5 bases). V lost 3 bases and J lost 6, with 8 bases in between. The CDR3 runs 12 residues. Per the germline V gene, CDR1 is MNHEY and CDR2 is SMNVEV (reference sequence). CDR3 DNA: TGTGCCAGCAGTTTTGAAGGGGCTGAAGCTTTCTTT. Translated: CASSFEGAEAFF.

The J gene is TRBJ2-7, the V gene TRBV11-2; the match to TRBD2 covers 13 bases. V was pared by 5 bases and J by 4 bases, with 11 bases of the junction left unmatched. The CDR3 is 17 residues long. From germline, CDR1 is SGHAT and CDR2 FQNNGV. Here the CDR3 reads CASSPGTSGTLPYEQYF. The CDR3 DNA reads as TGTGCCAGCAGCCCCGGGACTAGCGGGACGTTACCTTACGAGCAGTACTTC.

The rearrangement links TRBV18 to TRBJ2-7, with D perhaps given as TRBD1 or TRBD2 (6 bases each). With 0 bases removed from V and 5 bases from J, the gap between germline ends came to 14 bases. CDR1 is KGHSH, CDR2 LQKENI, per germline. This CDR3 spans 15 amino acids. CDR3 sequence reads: CASSPPNPGAHEQYF. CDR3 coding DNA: TGTGCCAGCTCACCACCGAACCCGGGGGCCCACGAGCAGTACTTC.